This note documents a single T cell receptor (beta chain) sequence. Its antigen is undetermined. In the same sample, other DNA sequences code for this CDR3. Clones were read by immunoSEQ multiplex PCR, and TCRdb kept only the in-frame ones, dropping some. The sample carries millions of clones, 90% to 95% recorded once. The data originate from a study of shared clonotypes between healthy human individuals. Study-wide points: Around 5% of naive CD4 clonotypes were common to a handful of donors. Relative to clonotypes present in all four donors, those not shared had lower generation probabilities. Compared with memory subsets, naive subsets generally had larger estimated richness.

The authors divided CD4+ cells into CD45RA+ naive and CD45RA-negative memory subsets. CDR1 and CDR2 (germline): MDHEN, SYDVKM. This CDR3 comprises 12 residues. Trimming removed 3 bases from V and 5 bases from J, with 7 bases in between. The sequenced sample was naive CD4+ T cells from PBMCs. This sample's subset: CD45RA+ positively selected. The source of this sequence is a man between 18 and 29 years old in good health. Some clones in this sample may be carry-over from other donors' samples. The gene calls are TRBV28 and TRBJ1-1; D is perhaps TRBD1 (5 bases). Here the CDR3 reads CASSLRGTEAFF. Written as DNA, the CDR3 is TGTGCCAGCAGTTTGCGGGGGACTGAAGCTTTCTTT.